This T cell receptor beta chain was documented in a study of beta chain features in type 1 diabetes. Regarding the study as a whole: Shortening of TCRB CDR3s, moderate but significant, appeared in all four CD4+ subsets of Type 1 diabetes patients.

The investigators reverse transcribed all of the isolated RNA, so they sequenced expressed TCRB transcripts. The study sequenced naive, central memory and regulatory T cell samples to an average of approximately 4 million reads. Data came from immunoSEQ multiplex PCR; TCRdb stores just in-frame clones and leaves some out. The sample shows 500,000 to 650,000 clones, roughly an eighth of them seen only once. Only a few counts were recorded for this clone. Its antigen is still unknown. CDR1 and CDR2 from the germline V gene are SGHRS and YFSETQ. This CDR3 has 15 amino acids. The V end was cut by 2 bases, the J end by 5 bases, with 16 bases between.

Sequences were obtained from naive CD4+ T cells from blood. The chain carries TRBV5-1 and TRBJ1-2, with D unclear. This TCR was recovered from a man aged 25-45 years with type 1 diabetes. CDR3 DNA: TGCGCCAGCAGCTTTGACACACAATTCGTGTATGGCTACACCTTC. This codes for CASSFDTQFVYGYTF.